What follows is one T cell receptor (beta chain) and its context. It lacks a known antigen. Nothing much larger sits one base from this clone, and base qualities are not available. This entry comes from a study of post-analysis software for immune sequencing data (dated by TCRdb to the mid-2010s). The study in broad terms: Disease courses on record covered relapsing-remitting, secondary progressive and progressive-relapsing multiple sclerosis, though some patients had no subtype annotation. The multiple sclerosis patient repertoires were compared with about a dozen previously published healthy control repertoires from donors aged roughly 6 to 25 years. A subset of samples was prepared in parallel using single-end sample barcoding, then pooled and co-amplified after Illumina adapter ligation. Overall study results and their limits: Multiple sclerosis patients had significantly lower normalized Chao1 diversity than controls, a result that suggests substantial peripheral T-cell clonal expansion. Direct clustering with F measure revealed strong co-clustering of samples prepared in the same batch, which led to a batch-effect correction. The control group was slightly older than the multiple sclerosis patient group.

Library prep was done by PCR. TCRdb shows the sequencer as Illumina HiSeq 2500. To reduce PCR and sequencing biases, unique molecular identifiers were built into the TCR beta cDNA libraries. Roughly 0.5 million cDNA molecules were obtained per 1 to 10 million input T cells, so each molecule approximated one T cell. The same protocol used for the earlier healthy control dataset was applied to prepare and sequence the patient libraries. Within a given batch, samples were prepared together, multiplexed and sequenced on the same HiSeq lane. In the original analysis: MIGEC was used to process the raw barcoded reads, and molecular identifier groups with only a single read were discarded before consensus assembly and CDR3 extraction. Clonotype tables were post-analysed with VDJtools, and diversity was normalized by down-sampling all datasets to the smallest sample size. In repertoire overlap clustering, CDR3 amino acid sequences, but not nucleotide sequences, were matched to correct batch-related cross-sample contamination. TCRdb reanalyzed the raw reads on its own, using fastp at Q25 for trimming and MiXCR for clone calling, and kept in-frame beta chains. CDR3 protein sequences are deduplicated, and each keeps its most common genes and DNA. The V and J calls and clone size are TCRdb's, not the authors'. The sample table contains 150,000 or so distinct CDR3 sequences; only one count was recorded for approximately 35% of them. The leading ten clones occupy 28% of the sample.

The time point label for this specimen denotes: second blood draw from one MS patient after hematopoietic stem cell transplantation. TCR beta repertoires were profiled from peripheral blood of over 10 young patients with multiple sclerosis to demonstrate the VDJtools post-analysis software. The multiple sclerosis patients were children and adolescents ranging in age from 6 to 15 years. This TCR was recovered from a girl between 10 and 17 years old with multiple sclerosis. Donor details come from another sample of the same person, matched by shared clones. The starting material was blood, obtained after autologous hematopoietic stem cell transplantation.

The sequence in DNA is TGTGCCAGCAGCTTGAGGGGCATTACGAACTATGGCTACACCTTC. The resulting protein is CASSLRGITNYGYTF. The V and J genes are TRBV5-8 and TRBJ1-2; the best D guess is TRBD1, with 5 bases matching. Per the germline V gene, SGHTS is the CDR1 and YDEGEE is the CDR2. The junction carries 12 bases between V and J, which are trimmed by 1 base and 2 bases respectively. The CDR3 contains 15 residues, cysteine and phenylalanine counted. The DNA shown is the 45-base CDR3, in frame from base 1.